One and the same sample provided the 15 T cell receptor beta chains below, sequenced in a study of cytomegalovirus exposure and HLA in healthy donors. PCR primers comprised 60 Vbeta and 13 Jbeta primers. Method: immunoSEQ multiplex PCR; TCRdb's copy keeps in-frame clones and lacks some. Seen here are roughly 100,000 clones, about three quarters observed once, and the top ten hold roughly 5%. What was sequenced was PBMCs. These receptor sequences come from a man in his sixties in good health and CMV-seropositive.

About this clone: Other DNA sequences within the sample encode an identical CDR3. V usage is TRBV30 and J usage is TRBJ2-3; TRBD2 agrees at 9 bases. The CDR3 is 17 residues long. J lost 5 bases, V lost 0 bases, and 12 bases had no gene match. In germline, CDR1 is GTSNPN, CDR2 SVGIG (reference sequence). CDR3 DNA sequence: TGTGCCTGGAGTGTTGGTATTTTAGCGGGGGTGGGAGATACGCAGTATTTT. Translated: CAWSVGILAGVGDTQYF.

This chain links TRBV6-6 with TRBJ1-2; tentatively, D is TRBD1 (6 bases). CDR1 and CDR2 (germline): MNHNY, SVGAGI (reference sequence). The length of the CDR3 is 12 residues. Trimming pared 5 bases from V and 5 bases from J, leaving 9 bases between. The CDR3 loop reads CASSGGAYGYTF. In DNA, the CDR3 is TGTGCCAGCAGTGGGGGGGCTTATGGCTACACCTTC.

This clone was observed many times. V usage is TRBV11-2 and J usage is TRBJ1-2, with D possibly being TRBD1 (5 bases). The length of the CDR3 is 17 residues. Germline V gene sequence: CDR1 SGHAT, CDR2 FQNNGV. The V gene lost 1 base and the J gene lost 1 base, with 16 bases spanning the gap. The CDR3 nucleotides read TGTGCCAGCAGCTTAGTGGGCAGCAGGAGGGGTAACTATGGCTACACCTTC. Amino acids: CASSLVGSRRGNYGYTF.

In nucleotides, the CDR3 is TGTGCCTGCGGGACCTATTGGGGCTCTGGAAACACCATATATTTT. Amino acids: CACGTYWGSGNTIYF. J is TRBJ1-3 and V is TRBV19; possible D gene TRBD1, 5 bases. V was trimmed by 11 bases and J by 0 bases, leaving 17 bases between them. Germline CDR1 reads LNHDA; CDR2 reads SQIVND (reference sequence). CDR3 length: 15 amino acids.

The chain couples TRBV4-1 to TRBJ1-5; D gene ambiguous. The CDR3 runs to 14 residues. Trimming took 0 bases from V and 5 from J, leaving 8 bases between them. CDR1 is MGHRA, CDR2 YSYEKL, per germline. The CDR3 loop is CASSQDAADQPQHF. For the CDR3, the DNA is TGCGCCAGCAGCCAAGATGCGGCGGATCAGCCCCAGCATTTT.

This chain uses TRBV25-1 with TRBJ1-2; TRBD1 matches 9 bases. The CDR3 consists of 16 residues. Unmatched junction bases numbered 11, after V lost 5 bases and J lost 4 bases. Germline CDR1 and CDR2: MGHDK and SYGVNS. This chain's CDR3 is CASSKGAGTGSYGYTF. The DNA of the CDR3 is TGTGCCAGCAGTAAGGGGGCCGGGACAGGGTCCTATGGCTACACCTTC.

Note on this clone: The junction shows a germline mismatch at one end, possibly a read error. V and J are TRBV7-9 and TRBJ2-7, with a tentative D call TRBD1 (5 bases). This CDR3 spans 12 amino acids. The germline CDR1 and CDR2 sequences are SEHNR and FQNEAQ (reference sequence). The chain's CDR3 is CSSSRQIYEQYF. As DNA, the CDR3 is TGTTCCAGCAGTCGACAGATCTACGAGCAGTACTTC.

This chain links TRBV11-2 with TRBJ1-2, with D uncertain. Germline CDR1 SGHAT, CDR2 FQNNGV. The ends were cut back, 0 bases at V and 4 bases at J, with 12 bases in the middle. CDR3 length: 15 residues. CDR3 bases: TGTGCCAGCAGCTTAGATCTTGGCACGTTCTATGGCTACACCTTC. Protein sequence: CASSLDLGTFYGYTF.

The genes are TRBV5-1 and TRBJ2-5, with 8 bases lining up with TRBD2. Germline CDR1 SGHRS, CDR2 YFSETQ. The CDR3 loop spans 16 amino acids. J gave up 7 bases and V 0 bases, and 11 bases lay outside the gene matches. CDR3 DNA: TGCGCCAGCAGCTTGGGGGCTAGCGGGCCCCTGGGGACCCAGTACTTC. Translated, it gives CASSLGASGPLGTQYF.

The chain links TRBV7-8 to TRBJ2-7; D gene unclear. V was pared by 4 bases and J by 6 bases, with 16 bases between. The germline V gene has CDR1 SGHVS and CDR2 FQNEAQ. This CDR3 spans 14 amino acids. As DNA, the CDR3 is TGTGCCAGCAGCTCACTACTTCTATCGGGCGAGCAGTACTTC. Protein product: CASSSLLLSGEQYF.

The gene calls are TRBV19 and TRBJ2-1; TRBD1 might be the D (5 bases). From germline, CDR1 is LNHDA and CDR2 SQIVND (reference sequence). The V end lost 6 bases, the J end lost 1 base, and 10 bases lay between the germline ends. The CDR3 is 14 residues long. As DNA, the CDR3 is TGTGCCAGTAGCCCCGACAGATCCTACAATGAGCAGTTCTTC. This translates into CASSPDRSYNEQFF.

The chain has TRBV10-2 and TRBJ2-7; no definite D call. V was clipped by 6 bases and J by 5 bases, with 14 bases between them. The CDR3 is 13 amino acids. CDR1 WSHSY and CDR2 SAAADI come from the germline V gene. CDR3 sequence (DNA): TGCGCCAGCAGCTTACTAATATCTAACGAGCAGTACTTC. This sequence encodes CASSLLISNEQYF.

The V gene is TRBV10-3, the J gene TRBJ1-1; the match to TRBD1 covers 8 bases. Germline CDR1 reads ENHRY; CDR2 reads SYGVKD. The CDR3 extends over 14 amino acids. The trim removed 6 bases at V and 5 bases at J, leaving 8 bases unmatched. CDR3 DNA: TGTGCCATCAGCGGACAGGGTGGGGATACTGAAGCTTTCTTT. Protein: CAISGQGGDTEAFF.

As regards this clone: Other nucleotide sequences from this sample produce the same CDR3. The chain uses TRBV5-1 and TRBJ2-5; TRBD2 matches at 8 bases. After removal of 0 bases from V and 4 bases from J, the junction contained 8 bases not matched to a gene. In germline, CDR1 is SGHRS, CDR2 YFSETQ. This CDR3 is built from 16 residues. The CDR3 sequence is CASSLAGTSRPETQYF. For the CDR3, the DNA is TGCGCCAGCAGCTTGGCCGGGACTAGTCGTCCAGAGACCCAGTACTTC.

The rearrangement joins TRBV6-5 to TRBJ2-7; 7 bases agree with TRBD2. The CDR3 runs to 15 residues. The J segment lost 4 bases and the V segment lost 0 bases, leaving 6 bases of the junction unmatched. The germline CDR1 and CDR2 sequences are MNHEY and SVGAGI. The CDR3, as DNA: TGTGCCAGCAGTTACTCTACCAGCGGGGCTTACGAGCAGTACTTC. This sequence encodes CASSYSTSGAYEQYF.